A single sample gave rise to the 32 T cell receptor beta chains below, sequenced in a study of blood T cell repertoires in COVID-19. This table comes from immunoSEQ multiplex PCR, and its TCRdb copy is limited to in-frame clones, with some not included. The sample holds fewer than 400,000 clones, around 86% seen once. The sequenced sample consisted of PBMCs or T cells enriched from blood (not recorded which). The receptors here all came from a man between 60 and 75 years old who had recovered from COVID-19.

The chain has TRBV28 and TRBJ2-7; 13 nucleotides agree with TRBD2. V shed 4 bases and J 7 bases; nucleotides not matched to a gene: 7. CDR3 length: 15 residues. Looked up from germline, CDR1 is MDHEN and CDR2 is SYDVKM. CDR3: CASSSSLAGGWEQYF. The CDR3 nucleotides read TGTGCCAGCAGTTCATCACTAGCGGGAGGGTGGGAGCAGTACTTC.

This clone has only one observation. V is TRBV5-4 and J is TRBJ2-7, with TRBD1 identical over 9 bases. Germline CDR1 is SGHNT and CDR2 is YYREEE (reference sequence). V trimming: 5 bases; J trimming: 7 bases; junction bases outside the gene matches: 7. This CDR3 has 13 amino acids. The CDR3 coding sequence is TGTGCCAGCAGACCGGGACAGGGCGGTGAGCAGTACTTC. As protein: CASRPGQGGEQYF.

The chain combines TRBV10-1 with TRBJ1-4; 7 nucleotides align to TRBD1. The germline V gene has CDR1 WNHNN and CDR2 SYGVQD (reference sequence). The CDR3 consists of 13 residues. J was trimmed by 8 bases and V by 6 bases; bases with no gene match: 6. The CDR3 sequence: CASSRDRGEKLFF. CDR3 nucleotides: TGCGCCAGCAGCCGGGACAGAGGAGAAAAACTGTTTTTT.

The chain joins TRBV6-5 to TRBJ2-3; the D is unclear. The germline gives CDR1 MNHEY, CDR2 SVGAGI. This CDR3 spans 13 amino acids. Trimming took off 5 bases at V and 1 base at J, with 7 bases between the two ends. CDR3 in DNA: TGTGCCAGCAGTCTCCGGGGCACAGATACGCAGTATTTT. This sequence encodes CASSLRGTDTQYF.

This chain uses TRBV7-9 with TRBJ1-2; D gene ambiguous. Trimming shortened V by 2 bases and J by 2 bases, and 12 bases separated the two germline ends. The CDR3 length is 15 residues. Per the germline V gene, CDR1 is SEHNR and CDR2 is FQNEAQ (reference sequence). The DNA of the CDR3 is TGTGCCAGCAGCTTAACGGGAATTGTGAACTATGGCTACACCTTC. Protein product: CASSLTGIVNYGYTF.

The chain links TRBV14 to TRBJ2-7; D not resolved. CDR1 and CDR2 (germline): SGHDN, FVKESK. The CDR3 spans 17 residues. Trimming pared 4 bases from V and 0 bases from J, leaving 19 bases between. In DNA form, the CDR3 reads TGTGCCAGCAGCCCACTTCCCCGCCGTATTGTCTCCTACGAGCAGTACTTC. Amino acids: CASSPLPRRIVSYEQYF.

The chain joins TRBV3-1 (or the pseudogene TRBV3-2) to TRBJ1-3, with no clear D. Looked up from germline, CDR1 is LGHDT and CDR2 is YNNKEL (reference sequence). CDR3 length equals 14 residues. Trimming left V 11 bases short and J 0 bases short, with 14 bases between. This CDR3 reads CAGRSPLSGNTIYF. Here the CDR3 DNA reads TGTGCCGGGAGGAGTCCCCTCTCTGGAAACACCATATATTTT.

The gene calls are TRBV5-1 and TRBJ2-4; TRBD1 matches at 7 bases. Germline V CDR1 and CDR2: SGHRS, YFSETQ. Trimming cost V 0 bases and J 1 base; bases outside gene matches: 7. The CDR3 is made up of 17 amino acids. The CDR3 sequence is CASSLEVNRGAKNIQYF. The DNA for the CDR3 is TGCGCCAGCAGCTTGGAGGTTAACAGGGGTGCCAAAAACATTCAGTACTTC.

The V gene is TRBV25-1, the J gene TRBJ1-5; the D gene is possibly TRBD1 (6 bases). V was trimmed by 6 bases and J by 6 bases, leaving 15 bases between them. In germline, CDR1 is MGHDK, CDR2 SYGVNS. This CDR3 contains 14 residues. The DNA of the CDR3 is TGTGCCAGCAGCGATCCAGGGGTGGGTCAGCCCCAGCATTTT. It yields the protein CASSDPGVGQPQHF.

This clone was counted a few times. J is TRBJ1-5 and V is TRBV27; D is ambiguous. Germline lookup yields CDR1 MNHEY and CDR2 SMNVEV (reference sequence). There are 14 residues in the CDR3. The ends were cut back, 3 bases at V and 2 bases at J, with 8 bases in the middle. CDR3: CASSFLRGNQPQHF. The CDR3 region has the DNA TGTGCCAGCAGTTTTCTGAGGGGCAATCAGCCCCAGCATTTT.

V usage is TRBV9 and J usage is TRBJ2-2; 10 positions agree with TRBD2. The CDR3 runs 16 residues. From germline, CDR1 is SGDLS and CDR2 YYNGEE. V was pared by 6 bases and J by 0 bases, with 5 bases of the junction left unmatched. CDR3 region: CASTRGLASNTGELFF. The CDR3 bases are TGTGCCAGCACCCGGGGACTAGCGTCGAACACCGGGGAGCTGTTTTTT.

V usage is TRBV7-3 and J usage is TRBJ2-7; perhaps TRBD1 as D (5 bases). The CDR3 sequence is 13 residues long. The germline gives CDR1 SGHTA, CDR2 FQGTGA. With 5 bases removed from V and 2 bases from J, the gap between germline ends came to 10 bases. The CDR3, as DNA: TGTGCCAGCAGCCCCCGACAGACCTACGAGCAGTACTTC. It is translated as CASSPRQTYEQYF.

This clone appeared a single time. V gene TRBV28 combines with J gene TRBJ1-1; D may be TRBD1 (6 bases). There are 12 residues in the CDR3. CDR1 MDHEN and CDR2 SYDVKM come from the germline V gene. V lost 6 bases, J lost 8 bases, and 13 bases lay in between. This chain's CDR3 is CASRVNRDEAFF. Written as DNA, the CDR3 is TGTGCCAGCAGGGTCAACAGGGACGAAGCTTTCTTT.

This rearrangement joins TRBV7-2 to TRBJ1-2, with D tentatively TRBD1 (6 bases). Trimming took off 2 bases at V and 2 bases at J, with 12 bases between the two ends. Germline loops: CDR1 SGHTA, CDR2 FQGNSA. The CDR3 has 15 residues. The CDR3 DNA follows: TGTGCCAGCAGCTTATTACCAGGGGAGAACTATGGCTACACCTTC. This gives the protein CASSLLPGENYGYTF.

The rearrangement joins TRBV3-1 (or the pseudogene TRBV3-2) to TRBJ2-1; no definite D call. The germline gives CDR1 LGHDT, CDR2 YNNKEL (reference sequence). Trimming pared 0 bases from V and 7 bases from J, leaving 10 bases between. The CDR3 loop spans 14 amino acids. In DNA form, the CDR3 reads TGTGCCAGCAGCCAAGATATAAGCAGGAATGAGCAGTTCTTC. Residues: CASSQDISRNEQFF.

The V gene is TRBV7-3, the J gene TRBJ2-7, with D possibly being TRBD1 (5 bases). CDR3 size: 15 residues. Germline V lookup: CDR1 SGHTA, CDR2 FQGTGA. V gave up 3 bases and J gave up 0 bases, with 12 bases separating them. The CDR3 reads CASSFASTVSYEQYF. The CDR3 DNA follows: TGTGCCAGCAGCTTCGCATCGACAGTCTCCTACGAGCAGTACTTC.

The genes are TRBV10-3 and TRBJ2-7; TRBD2 is a possible D gene (7 bases). Trimming left V 0 bases short and J 2 bases short, with 14 bases between. The length of the CDR3 is 16 residues. The germline CDR1 and CDR2 sequences are ENHRY and SYGVKD. CDR3 amino acids: CAISESGAGGTYEQYF. The CDR3 coding sequence is TGTGCCATCAGTGAGTCGGGGGCCGGGGGGACCTACGAGCAGTACTTC.

This chain connects TRBV19 to TRBJ1-2; TRBD1 aligns across 8 bases. Germline V gene data show CDR1 as LNHDA and CDR2 as SQIVND (reference sequence). J gave up 5 bases and V 5 bases, and 7 bases lay outside the gene matches. CDR3 size: 14 residues. The CDR3 loop is CASSPSRTGYGYTF. The CDR3 region has the DNA TGTGCCAGTAGTCCATCCCGGACAGGGTATGGCTACACCTTC.

CDR3 coding DNA: TGTGCCAGCAGGATAGCGGGACCCACTGAGCAGTTCTTC. This encodes CASRIAGPTEQFF. The genes are TRBV28 and TRBJ2-1; the match to TRBD2 covers 8 bases. V shed 6 bases, J shed 9 bases, and the junction held 7 bases outside the gene matches. CDR1 is MDHEN, CDR2 SYDVKM, per germline. The CDR3 covers 13 residues.

The chain's CDR3 is CASSLPENTEAFF. The CDR3 DNA reads TGCGCCAGCAGCTTACCAGAGAACACTGAAGCTTTCTTT. J is TRBJ1-1 and V is TRBV5-1; no definite D call. The germline CDR1 and CDR2 sequences are SGHRS and YFSETQ. V shed 2 bases and J shed 1 base, with 6 bases lying between them. The CDR3 loop spans 13 amino acids.

This chain connects TRBV2 to TRBJ2-3; unclear D gene. V was trimmed by 7 bases and J by 6 bases, leaving 8 bases between them. Germline assignment: CDR1 SNHLY and CDR2 FYNNEI. The CDR3 contains 11 residues. The CDR3: CASMALDTQYF. DNA of the CDR3: TGTGCCAGCATGGCCCTTGATACGCAGTATTTT.

The rearrangement uses TRBV18 and TRBJ1-2, with D uncertain. This CDR3 region has 14 residues. Trimming cost V 6 bases and J 3 bases, with 14 bases left between them. Looked up from germline, CDR1 is KGHSH and CDR2 is LQKENI. The CDR3 sequence: CASSSRSSDYGYTF. As DNA, the CDR3 is TGTGCCAGCTCGAGCCGAAGCTCGGACTATGGCTACACCTTC.

The chain carries TRBV2 and TRBJ2-7; 10 bases fit TRBD1. The V and J ends lost 6 bases and 6 bases, in that order; junction bases with no gene match: 8. Germline V gene sequence: CDR1 SNHLY, CDR2 FYNNEI. The CDR3 runs to 14 residues. The CDR3 coding sequence is TGTGCCAGCAGGCCCGGGACAGGGGTCGGCGAGCAGTACTTC. Translating gives CASRPGTGVGEQYF.

The chain couples TRBV20-1 to TRBJ1-2, with TRBD1 as a possible D gene (5 bases). This CDR3 comprises 11 residues. Per germline, CDR1 DFQATT and CDR2 SNEGSKA (reference sequence). CDR3 bases: TGCGGACGGGGGGTTAACTATGGCTACACCTTC. Translated, it gives CGRGVNYGYTF.

The sample holds many counts of this clone. This chain links TRBV25-1 with TRBJ2-7, with D unresolved. V was clipped by 4 bases and J by 0 bases, with 13 bases between them. Germline CDR1 MGHDK, CDR2 SYGVNS. The length of the CDR3 is 15 residues. CDR3 amino acids: CASSGGSRSSYEQYF. CDR3 DNA sequence: TGTGCCAGCAGTGGAGGTAGCCGCTCCTCCTACGAGCAGTACTTC.

The chain's CDR3 is CASSPRRSDNEQFF. The CDR3 coding sequence is TGTGCCAGCTCACCCCGTCGTTCCGACAATGAGCAGTTCTTC. The chain has TRBV18 and TRBJ2-1; D uncertain. Germline CDR1 is KGHSH and CDR2 is LQKENI. There are 14 residues in the CDR3. V was cut by 3 bases and J by 5 bases, with 11 bases left in between.

This chain links TRBV5-1 with TRBJ2-3; the match to TRBD2 covers 8 bases. Unmatched junction bases numbered 2, after V lost 2 bases and J lost 3 bases. This CDR3 has 14 residues. Germline loops: CDR1 SGHRS, CDR2 YFSETQ. This CDR3 reads CASSLLAVTDTQYF. The CDR3 DNA follows: TGCGCCAGCAGCTTACTAGCGGTAACAGATACGCAGTATTTT.

The chain has TRBV6-5 and TRBJ2-7; D gene ambiguous. V gave up 4 bases and J gave up 3 bases, with 13 bases separating them. CDR1 and CDR2 (germline): MNHEY, SVGAGI. This CDR3 region has 14 residues. This chain's CDR3 is CASSSPAVSYEQYF. The CDR3 DNA sequence: TGTGCCAGCAGTTCCCCGGCGGTTAGCTACGAGCAGTACTTC.

V usage is TRBV19 and J usage is TRBJ1-1; 8 bases match TRBD1. V shed 4 bases and J 1 base; nucleotides not matched to a gene: 8. The CDR3 length is 16 residues. The germline gives CDR1 LNHDA, CDR2 SQIVND (reference sequence). The CDR3 DNA sequence: TGTGCCAGTAGTAATCCCAGGGGGCGTGGGAACACTGAAGCTTTCTTT. Protein product: CASSNPRGRGNTEAFF.

This chain uses TRBV24-1 with TRBJ1-2, with 8 bases matching TRBD1. Germline V gene sequence: CDR1 KGHDR, CDR2 SFDVKD. CDR3 length: 16 residues. V gave up 4 bases and J gave up 0 bases; unmatched junction bases: 6. The CDR3 DNA reads as TGTGCCACCAGTGACCCCGGACAGGGAGCTAACTATGGCTACACCTTC. Translation: CATSDPGQGANYGYTF.

The rearrangement links TRBV2 to TRBJ2-7; 8 bases map to TRBD1. The CDR3 covers 14 residues. Trimming removed 8 bases from V and 5 bases from J; junction bases left unmatched: 11. CDR1 is SNHLY, CDR2 FYNNEI, per germline. The CDR3 DNA follows: TGTGCCAGCTCATCTTCAAGGACAGGGAACGAGCAGTACTTC. The encoded protein is CASSSSRTGNEQYF.

Worth noting for this clone: Other DNA sequences from this sample encode an identical CDR3 as well. CDR3 amino acids: CASSVGLAANTGELFF. The CDR3 DNA is TGTGCCAGCAGCGTAGGACTAGCAGCGAACACCGGGGAGCTGTTTTTT. The chain joins TRBV9 to TRBJ2-2; 7 nucleotides match TRBD2. Germline trimming cut 0 bases from V and 0 bases from J; bases unmatched to any gene: 2. The CDR3 is 16 residues long. CDR1 and CDR2 (germline): SGDLS, YYNGEE.